The clone carrying this T cell receptor beta chain was counted between two and nine times. The target antigen is unknown. This PCR relied on a set of 60 Vbeta primers and 13 Jbeta primers. Clones were sequenced by immunoSEQ multiplex PCR, and TCRdb holds only the in-frame ones, with some missing. This table has roughly 180,000 clones, 9.5% appearing once. This specimen comes from a study of cytomegalovirus exposure and HLA in healthy donors. Whole-study findings and limits: Later analysis showed TCR association rates varying by HLA locus, highest for DRB1 and lowest for HLA-C. Earlier analysis looked at TCR beta V segments, and most were productive about 87% or about 30% of the time. There were reportedly fewer N-insertions in an Asian-associated ancestry cluster than the approximately 670-donor mean, in a later analysis.

Germline CDR1 and CDR2: SGDLS and YYNGEE. Trimming removed 3 bases at V and 1 base at J, with 14 bases between. This CDR3 has 15 residues. This TCR came from a woman younger than 45 in good health and CMV-seropositive. Sequencing used PBMCs. The chain carries TRBV9 and TRBJ2-7; tentative D call: TRBD2 (7 bases). CDR3 protein: CASSEGGLPSYEQYF. CDR3 nucleotides: TGTGCCAGCAGCGAGGGGGGGCTTCCGTCCTACGAGCAGTACTTC.